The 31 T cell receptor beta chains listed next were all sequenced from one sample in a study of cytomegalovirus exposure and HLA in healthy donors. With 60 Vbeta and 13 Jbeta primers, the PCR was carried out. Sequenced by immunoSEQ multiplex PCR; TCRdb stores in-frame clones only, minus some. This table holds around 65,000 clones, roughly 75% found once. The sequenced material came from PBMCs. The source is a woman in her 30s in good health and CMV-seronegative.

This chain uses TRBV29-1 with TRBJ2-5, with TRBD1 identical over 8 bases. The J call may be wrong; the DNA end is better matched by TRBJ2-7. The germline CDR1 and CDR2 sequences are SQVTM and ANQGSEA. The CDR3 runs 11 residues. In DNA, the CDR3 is TGCAGCGTTGGGACAGGGATCGAGCAGTACTTC. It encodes CSVGTGIEQYF.

The DNA for the CDR3 is TGTGCCAGCAGCCGGGGACTCCTCACAGATACGCAGTATTTT. This encodes CASSRGLLTDTQYF. The genes are TRBV11-1 and TRBJ2-3; the D gene is possibly TRBD2 (6 bases). Germline-derived CDR1 and CDR2 are SGHAT and FQDESV (reference sequence). The V and J ends lost 5 bases and 2 bases respectively, with 11 bases between them. The CDR3 is made up of 14 amino acids.

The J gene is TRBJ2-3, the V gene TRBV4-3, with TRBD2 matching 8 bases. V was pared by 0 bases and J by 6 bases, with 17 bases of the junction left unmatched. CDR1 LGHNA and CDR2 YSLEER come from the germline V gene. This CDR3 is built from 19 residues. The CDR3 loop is CASSQDQRGSAGEGDTQYF. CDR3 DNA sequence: TGCGCCAGCAGCCAAGATCAAAGGGGTTCAGCGGGAGAGGGGGATACGCAGTATTTT.

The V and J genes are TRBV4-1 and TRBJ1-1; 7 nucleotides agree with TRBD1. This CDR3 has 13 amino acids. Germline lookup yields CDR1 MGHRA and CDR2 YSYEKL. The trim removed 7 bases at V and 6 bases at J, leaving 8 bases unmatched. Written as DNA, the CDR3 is TGCGCCAGCACCAAGGTCCAGGGGGCTGAAGCTTTCTTT. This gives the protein CASTKVQGAEAFF.

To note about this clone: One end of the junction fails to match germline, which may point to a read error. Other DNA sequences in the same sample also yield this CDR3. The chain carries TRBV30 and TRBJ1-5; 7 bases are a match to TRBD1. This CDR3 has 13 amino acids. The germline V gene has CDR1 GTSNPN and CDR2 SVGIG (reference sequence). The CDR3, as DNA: TGTGCCTGGGGCCGGGACAGTAATCAGCCTCAGCATTTT. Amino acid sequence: CAWGRDSNQPQHF.

The CDR3 DNA reads as TGTGCCAGCAGCGTAGGAACAGGGGCCCAACCCCAGCATTTT. The encoded protein is CASSVGTGAQPQHF. The rearrangement links TRBV9 to TRBJ1-5, with 7 nucleotides matching TRBD1. This CDR3 region has 14 residues. Germline V gives CDR1 SGDLS, CDR2 YYNGEE. V dropped 0 bases and J dropped 10; count of bases not matched to a gene: 7.

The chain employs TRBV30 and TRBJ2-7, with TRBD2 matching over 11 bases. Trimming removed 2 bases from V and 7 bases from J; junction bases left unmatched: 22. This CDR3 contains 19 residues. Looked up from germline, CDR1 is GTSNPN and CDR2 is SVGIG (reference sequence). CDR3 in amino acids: CAWSPPGQGLAGGRWEQYF. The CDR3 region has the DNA TGTGCCTGGAGTCCGCCCGGGCAGGGGCTAGCGGGAGGCCGGTGGGAGCAGTACTTC.

The CDR3 region is CASSDAATQVNSPLHF. The CDR3 DNA sequence: TGTGCCAGCAGTGACGCGGCAACCCAAGTTAATTCACCCCTCCACTTT. V gene TRBV6-1 combines with J gene TRBJ1-6; D gene ambiguous. CDR1 is MNHNS, CDR2 SASEGT, per germline. V was trimmed by 3 bases and J by 6 bases, leaving 15 bases between them. The CDR3 has 16 residues.

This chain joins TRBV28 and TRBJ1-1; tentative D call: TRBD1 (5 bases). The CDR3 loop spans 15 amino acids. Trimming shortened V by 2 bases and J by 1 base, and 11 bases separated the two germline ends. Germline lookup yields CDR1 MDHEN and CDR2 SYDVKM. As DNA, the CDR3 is TGTGCCAGCAGTTTAGGGGCAGCATCGAACACTGAAGCTTTCTTT. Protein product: CASSLGAASNTEAFF.

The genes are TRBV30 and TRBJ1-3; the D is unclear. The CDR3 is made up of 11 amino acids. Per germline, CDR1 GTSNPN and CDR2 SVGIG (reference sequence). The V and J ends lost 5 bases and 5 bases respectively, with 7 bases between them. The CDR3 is CAWGSRNTIYF. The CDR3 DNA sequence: TGTGCCTGGGGGAGCAGAAACACCATATATTTT.

This chain's CDR3 is CASSEAYSNQPQHF. For the CDR3, the DNA is TGTGCCAGCAGTGAAGCTTATAGCAATCAGCCCCAGCATTTT. The rearrangement joins TRBV28 to TRBJ1-5, with D uncertain. Trimming took off 5 bases at V and 0 bases at J, with 8 bases between the two ends. The length of the CDR3 is 14 residues. CDR1 is MDHEN, CDR2 SYDVKM, per germline.

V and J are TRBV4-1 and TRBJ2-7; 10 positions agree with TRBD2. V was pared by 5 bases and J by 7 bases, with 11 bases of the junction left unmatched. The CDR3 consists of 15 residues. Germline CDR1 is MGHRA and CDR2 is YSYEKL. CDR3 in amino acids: CASSALAGVRQEQYF. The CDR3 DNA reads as TGCGCCAGCAGCGCGCTAGCGGGGGTGCGTCAGGAGCAGTACTTC.

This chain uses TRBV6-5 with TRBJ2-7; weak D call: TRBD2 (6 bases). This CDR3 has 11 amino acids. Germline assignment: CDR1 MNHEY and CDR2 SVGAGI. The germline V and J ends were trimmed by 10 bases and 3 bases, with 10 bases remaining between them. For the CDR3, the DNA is TGTGCCACTTACGGGGGCTACGAGCAGTACTTC. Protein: CATYGGYEQYF.

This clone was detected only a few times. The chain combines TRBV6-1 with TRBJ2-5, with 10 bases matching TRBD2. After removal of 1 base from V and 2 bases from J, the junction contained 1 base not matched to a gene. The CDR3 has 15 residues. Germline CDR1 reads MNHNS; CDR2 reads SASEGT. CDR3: CASSEVAGGQETQYF. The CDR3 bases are TGTGCCAGCAGTGAAGTAGCGGGAGGTCAAGAGACCCAGTACTTC.

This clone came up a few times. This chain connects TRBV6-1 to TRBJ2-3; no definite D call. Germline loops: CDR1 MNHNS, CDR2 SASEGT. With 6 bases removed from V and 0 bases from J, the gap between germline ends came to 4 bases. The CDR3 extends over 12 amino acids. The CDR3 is CASSISTDTQYF. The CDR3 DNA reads TGTGCCAGCAGCATTAGCACAGATACGCAGTATTTT.

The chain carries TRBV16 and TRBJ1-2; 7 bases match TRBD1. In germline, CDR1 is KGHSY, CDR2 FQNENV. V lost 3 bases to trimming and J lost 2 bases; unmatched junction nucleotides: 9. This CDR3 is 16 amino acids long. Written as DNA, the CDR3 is TGTGCCAGCAGCCAGCAGTGGGACAGAGACAACTATGGCTACACCTTC. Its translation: CASSQQWDRDNYGYTF.

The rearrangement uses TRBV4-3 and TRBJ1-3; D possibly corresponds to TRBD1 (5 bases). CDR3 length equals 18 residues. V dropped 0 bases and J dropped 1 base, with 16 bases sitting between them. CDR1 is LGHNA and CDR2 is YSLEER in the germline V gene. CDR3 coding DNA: TGCGCCAGCAGCCAAGAAAGGGGTCACAGGTTGTCTGGAAACACCATATATTTT. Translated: CASSQERGHRLSGNTIYF.

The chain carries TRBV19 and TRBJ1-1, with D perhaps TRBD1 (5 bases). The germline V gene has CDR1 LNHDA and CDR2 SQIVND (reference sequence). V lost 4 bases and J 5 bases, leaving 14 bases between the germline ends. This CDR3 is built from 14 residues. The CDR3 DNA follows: TGTGCCAGTAGTAAGGAGGGGCGTTGGACTGAAGCTTTCTTT. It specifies CASSKEGRWTEAFF. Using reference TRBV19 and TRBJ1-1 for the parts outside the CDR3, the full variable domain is DGGITQSPKYLFRKEGQNVTLSCEQNLNHDAMYWYRQDPGQGLRLIYYSQIVNDFQKGDIAEGYSVSREKKESFPLTVTSAQKNPTAFYLCASSKEGRWTEAFFGQGTRLTVV.

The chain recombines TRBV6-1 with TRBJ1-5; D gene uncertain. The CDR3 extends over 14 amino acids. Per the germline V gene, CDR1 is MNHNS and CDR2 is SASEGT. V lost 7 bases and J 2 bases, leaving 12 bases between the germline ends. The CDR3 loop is CASTRGRGNQPQHF. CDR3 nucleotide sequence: TGTGCCAGCACCCGTGGTAGAGGCAATCAGCCCCAGCATTTT.

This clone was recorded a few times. In DNA, the CDR3 is TGCGCCAGCAGCCACGACAGGGAAGGGGGAGTCATCGGGGAGCTGTTTTTT. Amino acid sequence: CASSHDREGGVIGELFF. The rearrangement uses TRBV4-3 and TRBJ2-2; 7 positions match TRBD1. Germline values: CDR1 LGHNA, CDR2 YSLEER. This CDR3 spans 17 amino acids. Losses at the gene ends were 3 bases for V and 7 bases for J; bases not matched to a gene: 14.

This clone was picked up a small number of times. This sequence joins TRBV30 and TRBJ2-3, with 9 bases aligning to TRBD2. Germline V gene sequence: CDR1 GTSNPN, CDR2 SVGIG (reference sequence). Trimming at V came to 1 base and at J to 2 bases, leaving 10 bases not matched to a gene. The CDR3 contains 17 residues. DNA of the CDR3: TGTGCCTGGAGTGACGGTAGCGGGGGTGCCTTCACAGATACGCAGTATTTT. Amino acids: CAWSDGSGGAFTDTQYF. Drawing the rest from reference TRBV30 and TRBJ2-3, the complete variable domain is SQTIHQWPATLVQPVGSPLSLECTVEGTSNPNLYWYRQAAGRGLQLLFYSVGIGQISSEVPQNLSASRPQDRQFILSSKKLLLSDSGFYLCAWSDGSGGAFTDTQYFGPGTRLTVL.

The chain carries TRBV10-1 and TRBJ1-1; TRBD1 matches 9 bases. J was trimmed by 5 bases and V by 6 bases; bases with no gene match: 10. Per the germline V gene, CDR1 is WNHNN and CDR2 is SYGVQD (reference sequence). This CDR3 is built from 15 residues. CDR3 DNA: TGCGCCAGCAGCCTGGGGAGGACAGGGGTTACTGAAGCTTTCTTT. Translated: CASSLGRTGVTEAFF.

CDR3 in amino acids: CASSRDLDRGSRYTF. The CDR3 region has the DNA TGCGCCAGCAGCCGTGACCTGGACAGGGGCTCCCGCTACACCTTC. V usage is TRBV5-1 and J usage is TRBJ1-2, with 9 bases lining up with TRBD1. V was clipped by 4 bases and J by 9 bases; unmatched bases: 13. The CDR3 loop spans 15 amino acids. The germline CDR1 and CDR2 sequences are SGHRS and YFSETQ.

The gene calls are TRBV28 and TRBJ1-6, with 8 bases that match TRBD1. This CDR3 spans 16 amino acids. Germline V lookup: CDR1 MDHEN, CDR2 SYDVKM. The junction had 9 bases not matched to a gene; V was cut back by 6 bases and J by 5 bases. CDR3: CASRRTRQGNNSPLHF. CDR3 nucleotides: TGTGCCAGCAGACGTACCCGACAGGGGAATAATTCACCCCTCCACTTT.

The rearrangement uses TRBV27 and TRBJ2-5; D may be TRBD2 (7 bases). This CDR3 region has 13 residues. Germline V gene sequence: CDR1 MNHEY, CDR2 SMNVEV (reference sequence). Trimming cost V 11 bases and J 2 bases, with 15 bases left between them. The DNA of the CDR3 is TGTGCCGTTGGGCGGGGGCCTCAAGAGACCCAGTACTTC. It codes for CAVGRGPQETQYF.

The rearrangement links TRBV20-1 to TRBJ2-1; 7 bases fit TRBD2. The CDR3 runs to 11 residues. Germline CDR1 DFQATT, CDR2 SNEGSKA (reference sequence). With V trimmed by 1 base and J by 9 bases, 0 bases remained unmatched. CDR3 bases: TGCAGTGCTAGAGGCGGGGGTGAGCAGTTCTTC. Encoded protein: CSARGGGEQFF.

For the CDR3, the DNA is TGTGCCAGCAGGCGACAGGGGGGGGACTATGGCTACACCTTC. Translation: CASRRQGGDYGYTF. The rearrangement links TRBV28 to TRBJ1-2, with 9 bases lining up with TRBD1. This CDR3 region has 14 residues. Germline lookup yields CDR1 MDHEN and CDR2 SYDVKM. V lost 6 bases and J lost 3; bases outside the gene matches: 5.

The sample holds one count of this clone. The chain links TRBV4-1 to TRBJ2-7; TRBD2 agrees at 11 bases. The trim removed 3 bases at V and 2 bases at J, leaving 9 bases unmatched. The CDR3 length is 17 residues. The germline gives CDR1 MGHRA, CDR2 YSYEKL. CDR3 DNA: TGCGCCAGCAGCCAGGCCCTACTAGCGGGAGTCCCCTACGAGCAGTACTTC. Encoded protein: CASSQALLAGVPYEQYF.

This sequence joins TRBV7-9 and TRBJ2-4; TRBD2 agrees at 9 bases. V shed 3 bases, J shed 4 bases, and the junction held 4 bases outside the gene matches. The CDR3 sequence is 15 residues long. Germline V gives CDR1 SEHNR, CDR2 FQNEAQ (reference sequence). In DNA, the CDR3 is TGTGCCAGCAGCTTCTTAGCGGGAGCGAAAAACATTCAGTACTTC. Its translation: CASSFLAGAKNIQYF.

CDR3 DNA: TGCAGCGCTGCTGGACAGGCGGTCTATGGCTACACCTTC. Residues: CSAAGQAVYGYTF. V usage is TRBV29-1 and J usage is TRBJ1-2, with 7 bases lining up with TRBD1. Germline CDR1 and CDR2: SQVTM and ANQGSEA. Losses at the gene ends were 7 bases for V and 4 bases for J; bases not matched to a gene: 9. This CDR3 is 13 amino acids long.

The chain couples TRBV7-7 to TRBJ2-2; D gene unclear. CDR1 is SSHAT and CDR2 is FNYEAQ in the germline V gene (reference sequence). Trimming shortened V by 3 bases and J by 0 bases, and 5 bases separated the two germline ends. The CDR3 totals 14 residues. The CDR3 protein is CASSFAANTGELFF. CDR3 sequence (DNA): TGTGCCAGCAGCTTCGCAGCGAACACCGGGGAGCTGTTTTTT.